The 21 T cell receptor beta chains below all came from one sample that was sequenced in a study of PD-1 blockade in classical Hodgkin lymphoma. The assay was immunoSEQ multiplex PCR, and TCRdb's table has in-frame clones only and misses some. This table holds about 34,000 clones, around 89% found once. Documented time point: newly diagnosed, previously untreated cHL patient sample. Thawed PBMCs were the source of CD4+ T cells, purified by magnetic negative selection. What was sequenced was CD4+ T cells from blood. Receptors were obtained from a human donor with classical Hodgkin lymphoma.

The chain joins TRBV2 to TRBJ2-5, with 9 bases that match TRBD2. CDR3 length equals 16 residues. Germline V lookup: CDR1 SNHLY, CDR2 FYNNEI. The V and J ends lost 6 bases and 4 bases, in that order; junction bases with no gene match: 12. The CDR3 spells CASRHAGGRVGETQYF. The CDR3, as DNA: TGTGCCAGCAGGCACGCGGGGGGGCGCGTGGGAGAGACCCAGTACTTC.

The chain combines TRBV12-5 with TRBJ2-3, with D unresolved. The CDR3 contains 14 residues. From germline, CDR1 is LGHNT and CDR2 FRNRAP. Trimming pared 5 bases from V and 2 bases from J, leaving 11 bases between. CDR3 coding DNA: TGTGCTAGTGGTATCCCGGGCCTCACAGATACGCAGTATTTT. Its translation is CASGIPGLTDTQYF.

Only one count was recorded for this clone. V usage is TRBV19 and J usage is TRBJ1-2, with D unresolved. CDR1 LNHDA and CDR2 SQIVND come from the germline V gene (reference sequence). The CDR3 loop spans 12 amino acids. V was trimmed by 3 bases and J by 6 bases, leaving 8 bases between them. CDR3 sequence reads: CASSIQAHGYTF. CDR3 sequence (DNA): TGTGCCAGTAGTATCCAGGCGCATGGCTACACCTTC.

The chain combines TRBV5-1 with TRBJ1-5, with D possibly being TRBD1 (5 bases). In germline, CDR1 is SGHRS, CDR2 YFSETQ. V lost 0 bases to trimming and J lost 7 bases, with 11 bases between them. The CDR3 runs 14 residues. CDR3 bases: TGCGCCAGCAGCTTGGCAGGGATGGGACAGCCCCAGCATTTT. Encoded protein: CASSLAGMGQPQHF.

CDR3 sequence reads: CASSLQTVAAGNTIYF. The CDR3 region has the DNA TGCGCCAGCAGCTTACAGACAGTTGCGGCTGGAAACACCATATATTTT. The chain employs TRBV5-1 and TRBJ1-3, with a weak D call TRBD1 (5 bases). With 2 bases removed from V and 2 bases from J, the gap between germline ends came to 14 bases. This CDR3 region has 16 residues. Germline loops: CDR1 SGHRS, CDR2 YFSETQ.

This clone is a singleton in its sample. CDR3 amino acids: CASSLGQGRYGYTF. The CDR3 DNA follows: TGTGCCAGCAGTTTAGGACAGGGGAGATATGGCTACACCTTC. This chain connects TRBV27 to TRBJ1-2; 9 nucleotides align to TRBD1. This CDR3 has 14 amino acids. CDR1 is MNHEY, CDR2 SMNVEV, per germline (reference sequence). V was pared by 2 bases and J by 5 bases, with 3 bases of the junction left unmatched.

The J gene is TRBJ1-2, the V gene TRBV28; tentative D call: TRBD1 (5 bases). V lost 5 bases to trimming and J lost 5 bases, with 18 bases between them. Germline V lookup: CDR1 MDHEN, CDR2 SYDVKM. CDR3 size: 15 residues. CDR3 protein: CASSPGSLGVYGYTF. The CDR3, as DNA: TGTGCCAGCAGTCCAGGGTCCTTAGGAGTATATGGCTACACCTTC.

The gene calls are TRBV28 and TRBJ2-2, with 7 positions matching TRBD2. The V and J ends lost 6 bases and 7 bases, in that order; junction bases with no gene match: 14. The CDR3 spans 16 residues. The germline gives CDR1 MDHEN, CDR2 SYDVKM. The CDR3: CASSTGEGRVNGELFF. For the CDR3, the DNA is TGTGCCAGCAGCACGGGGGAGGGCCGAGTCAACGGGGAGCTGTTTTTT.

This clone was seen more than once but under ten times. The CDR3 is CSDGQKNYGYTF. In DNA, the CDR3 is TGCAGCGATGGACAGAAGAACTATGGCTACACCTTC. This sequence joins TRBV29-1 and TRBJ1-2, with D maybe TRBD1 (6 bases). This CDR3 region has 12 residues. The V and J ends lost 7 bases and 2 bases respectively, with 11 bases between them. CDR1 is SQVTM, CDR2 ANQGSEA, per germline.

This clone has only a few counts. The J gene is TRBJ1-3, the V gene TRBV6-5; TRBD1 is a possible D gene (6 bases). The CDR3 length is 14 residues. V gave up 7 bases and J gave up 0 bases, with 10 bases separating them. Germline V gives CDR1 MNHEY, CDR2 SVGAGI. The DNA of the CDR3 is TGTGCCAGCACCCGGACAGTCTCTGGAAACACCATATATTTT. This gives the protein CASTRTVSGNTIYF.

This clone was counted only a few times. The chain recombines TRBV4-1 with TRBJ1-5, with D possibly TRBD1 on 6 matching bases. V dropped 0 bases and J dropped 9 bases, with 12 bases sitting between them. The CDR3 extends over 14 amino acids. The germline V gene encodes CDR1 MGHRA and CDR2 YSYEKL. The CDR3 sequence: CASSQEQGQGPQHF. CDR3 bases: TGCGCCAGCAGCCAAGAACAGGGCCAAGGGCCCCAGCATTTT.

The chain joins TRBV28 to TRBJ2-5, with 7 bases lining up with TRBD1. The CDR3 has 13 amino acids. CDR1 is MDHEN and CDR2 is SYDVKM in the germline V gene. V gave up 7 bases and J gave up 8 bases; unmatched junction bases: 10. The CDR3 DNA reads TGTGCCAGCAACCTTAAGGACAGGAACACCCAGTACTTC. Amino acid sequence: CASNLKDRNTQYF.

The table lists this clone with a few counts. The chain employs TRBV18 and TRBJ1-5; weak D call: TRBD1 (6 bases). The V gene lost 6 bases and the J gene lost 6 bases, with 15 bases spanning the gap. This CDR3 contains 14 residues. Germline-derived CDR1 and CDR2 are KGHSH and LQKENI. In DNA, the CDR3 is TGTGCCAGCTCGCTACTACAGGGATTTCAGCCCCAGCATTTT. Protein: CASSLLQGFQPQHF. The variable domain in full, completed from reference TRBV18 and TRBJ1-5, reads NAGVMQNPRHLVRRRGQEARLRCSPMKGHSHVYWYRQLPEEGLKFMVYLQKENIIDESGMPKERFSAEFPKEGPSILRIQQVVRGDSAAYFCASSLLQGFQPQHFGDGTRLSIL.

V gene TRBV29-1 combines with J gene TRBJ2-2; D is possibly TRBD2 (5 bases). Looked up from germline, CDR1 is SQVTM and CDR2 is ANQGSEA. V lost 1 base and J 6 bases, leaving 18 bases between the germline ends. This CDR3 has 16 residues. CDR3 DNA: TGCAGCGTTGAAGGGCCACGGGGTACCTTGTCCGGGGAGCTGTTTTTT. It is translated as CSVEGPRGTLSGELFF.

The gene calls are TRBV6-5 and TRBJ1-3; D is uncertain. Deletions cut 5 bases from V and 3 bases from J, with 11 bases between. The CDR3 sequence is 14 residues long. Germline CDR1 is MNHEY and CDR2 is SVGAGI. CDR3 DNA sequence: TGTGCCAGCAGTCCCACTTCTGATGGAAACACCATATATTTT. Protein product: CASSPTSDGNTIYF.

This clone was observed a handful of times. The chain recombines TRBV6-6 with TRBJ1-3, with D possibly matching TRBD1 (6 bases). This CDR3 has 16 residues. V gave up 3 bases and J gave up 2 bases, with 14 bases separating them. Germline assignment: CDR1 MNHNY and CDR2 SVGAGI (reference sequence). CDR3 in amino acids: CASSYTQQGAGNTIYF. DNA for the CDR3: TGTGCCAGCAGTTATACTCAACAGGGCGCTGGAAACACCATATATTTT.

The chain has TRBV7-2 and TRBJ2-2; 10 nucleotides agree with TRBD2. The V gene end was trimmed by 4 bases and the J gene end by 4 bases; junction bases not matched to a gene: 3. The germline V gene has CDR1 SGHTA and CDR2 FQGNSA. The CDR3 loop spans 15 amino acids. CDR3 region: CASSSSSGGTGELFF. Here the CDR3 DNA reads TGTGCCAGCAGCTCGTCTAGCGGGGGCACCGGGGAGCTGTTTTTT.

The genes are TRBV7-2 and TRBJ2-1; maybe TRBD2 (5 bases). The CDR3 runs 17 residues. Germline assignment: CDR1 SGHTA and CDR2 FQGNSA. Trimming left V 0 bases short and J 5 bases short, with 17 bases between. The CDR3 sequence is CASSLALPRGKDNEQFF. The CDR3 DNA reads TGTGCCAGCAGCTTAGCCTTACCACGGGGTAAGGACAATGAGCAGTTCTTC.

The chain joins TRBV6-6 to TRBJ2-7, with D unresolved. Germline CDR1 reads MNHNY; CDR2 reads SVGAGI (reference sequence). CDR3 length: 16 residues. Trimming pared 0 bases from V and 2 bases from J, leaving 14 bases between. The CDR3 DNA reads TGTGCCAGCAGTTACTCGAATCCTGACATAGCCTACGAGCAGTACTTC. This sequence encodes CASSYSNPDIAYEQYF.

This chain uses TRBV4-1 with TRBJ2-3; 7 bases align to TRBD2. This CDR3 has 13 residues. V trimming: 9 bases; J trimming: 4 bases; junction bases outside the gene matches: 7. Germline V gene data show CDR1 as MGHRA and CDR2 as YSYEKL. CDR3 DNA: TGCGCCAGTGGGGGGGGATACGCAGATACGCAGTATTTT. Encoded protein: CASGGGYADTQYF.

The CDR3 coding sequence is TGTGCCAGCAGCTTTAGGTTGAACACTGAAGCTTTCTTT. It yields the protein CASSFRLNTEAFF. This chain links TRBV7-2 with TRBJ1-1; D gene uncertain. With 3 bases removed from V and 0 bases from J, the gap between germline ends came to 5 bases. The CDR3 loop spans 13 amino acids. The germline CDR1 and CDR2 sequences are SGHTA and FQGNSA.